These T cell receptor beta chains were read from a single sample in a study of blood T cell repertoires in COVID-19. Here immunoSEQ multiplex PCR was the method, and the copy in TCRdb shows in-frame clones only, minus some. Among 65,000 to 75,000 clones listed, 70% to 80% were seen once. The sequencing sample was made of peripheral blood. These receptors came from a human donor in a cohort sampled during active COVID-19. Each CDR3 is given with its conserved first and last residue. The D gene is left open where the match is weak. Rows give clone size only sometimes, using once, few, many, or a class for an expanded clone.

j_gene: TRBJ1-1
d_gene: TRBD1
abundance: once
v_gene: TRBV7-8
CDR3nt: TGTGCCAGCAGCTCCACAACGACAGGGGTGCCCACTGAAGCTTTCTTT
CDR3aa: CASSSTTTGVPTEAFF

j_gene: TRBJ1-6
d_gene: .
abundance: once
v_gene: TRBV9
CDR3nt: TGTGCCAGCAGCGTAAGGGGCAGTTCTAATTCACCCCTCCACTTT
CDR3aa: CASSVRGSSNSPLHF

j_gene: TRBJ1-6
d_gene: TRBD1
abundance: .
v_gene: TRBV28
CDR3nt: TGTGCCAGCAGTTTATTTGCAGGGGGCAATTCACCCCTCCACTTT
CDR3aa: CASSLFAGGNSPLHF

j_gene: TRBJ1-1
d_gene: .
abundance: .
v_gene: TRBV29-1
CDR3nt: TGCAGCGTTACTCCACGGGGGGGCACTGAAGCTTTCTTT
CDR3aa: CSVTPRGGTEAFF

j_gene: TRBJ1-2
d_gene: TRBD1
abundance: .
v_gene: TRBV9
CDR3nt: TGTGCCAGCAGCGGACAGGGCGCTAACTATGGCTACACCTTC
CDR3aa: CASSGQGANYGYTF

j_gene: TRBJ2-5
d_gene: .
abundance: .
v_gene: TRBV15
CDR3nt: TGTGCCACCACCTCAATCTCGCGCGACCAAGAGACCCAGTACTTC
CDR3aa: CATTSISRDQETQYF

j_gene: TRBJ2-7
d_gene: .
abundance: .
v_gene: TRBV15
CDR3nt: TGTGCCACCAGCAGAGGAGCGGGCAGCTACGAGCAGTACTTC
CDR3aa: CATSRGAGSYEQYF

j_gene: TRBJ1-5
d_gene: TRBD1
abundance: .
v_gene: TRBV2
CDR3nt: TGTGCCAGCAGTGAGGGGACAGGGCGTCAGCCCCAGCATTTT
CDR3aa: CASSEGTGRQPQHF

j_gene: TRBJ1-6
d_gene: TRBD1
abundance: .
v_gene: TRBV3-1/TRBV3-2
CDR3nt: TGTGCCAGCAGCCAACCCGGGACAGGGAATTCACCCCTCCACTTT
CDR3aa: CASSQPGTGNSPLHF

j_gene: TRBJ2-7
d_gene: TRBD2
abundance: once
v_gene: TRBV5-1
CDR3nt: TGCGCCAGCAGCCCGGGACTAGCGGGAGCTACCTCCTACGAGCAGTACTTC
CDR3aa: CASSPGLAGATSYEQYF

j_gene: TRBJ2-3
d_gene: .
abundance: .
v_gene: TRBV7-2
CDR3nt: TGTGCCAGCAGCTTGTCGACTACTAGCACAGATACGCAGTATTTT
CDR3aa: CASSLSTTSTDTQYF

j_gene: TRBJ2-5
d_gene: .
abundance: .
v_gene: TRBV5-1
CDR3nt: TGCGCCAGCAGCCGACAGGACGTCTGGACCCAGTACTTC
CDR3aa: CASSRQDVWTQYF

j_gene: TRBJ2-3
d_gene: TRBD2
abundance: .
v_gene: TRBV7-2
CDR3nt: TGTGCCAGCAGCGTCTACGGGACTAGCTCCCCCACAGATACGCAGTATTTT
CDR3aa: CASSVYGTSSPTDTQYF

j_gene: TRBJ1-5
d_gene: TRBD1
abundance: .
v_gene: TRBV24-1
CDR3nt: TGTGCCACCAGTAAGCAGGGGGCTCGGAGTCAGCCCCAGCATTTT
CDR3aa: CATSKQGARSQPQHF

j_gene: TRBJ1-6
d_gene: .
abundance: .
v_gene: TRBV7-9
CDR3nt: TGTGCCAGCAGCTTAGCGGCAGGGAATTCACCCCTCCACTTT
CDR3aa: CASSLAAGNSPLHF

j_gene: TRBJ2-2
d_gene: .
abundance: .
v_gene: TRBV7-6
CDR3nt: TGTGCCAGCAGTCCAACACAGGGTTTAGAGCTGTTTTTT
CDR3aa: CASSPTQGLELFF

j_gene: TRBJ1-2
d_gene: .
abundance: .
v_gene: TRBV19
CDR3nt: TGTGCCAGTAGTAGCGGCGGGGGGAGAGTCGACTATGGCTACACCTTC
CDR3aa: CASSSGGGRVDYGYTF

j_gene: TRBJ2-7
d_gene: TRBD2
abundance: .
v_gene: TRBV20-1
CDR3nt: TGCAGTGCTAGTCCCGCTAGCGGGAGGATGTACGAGCAGTACTTC
CDR3aa: CSASPASGRMYEQYF

j_gene: TRBJ2-5
d_gene: .
abundance: .
v_gene: TRBV11-2
CDR3nt: TGTGCCAGCAGCCTGAGGCTAGCACGAGAGACCCAGTACTTC
CDR3aa: CASSLRLARETQYF

j_gene: TRBJ2-7
d_gene: TRBD1
abundance: .
v_gene: TRBV30
CDR3nt: TGTGCCTGGAGTTGGACAGGTGGGATTGGGGAGCAGTACTTC
CDR3aa: CAWSWTGGIGEQYF

j_gene: TRBJ1-1
d_gene: .
abundance: .
v_gene: TRBV5-1
CDR3nt: TGCGCCAGCAGCTTCCTTGAGAAGGGGCGCGCTTTCTTT
CDR3aa: CASSFLEKGRAFF

j_gene: TRBJ2-3
d_gene: TRBD2
abundance: .
v_gene: TRBV5-4
CDR3nt: TGTGCCAGCAGTTATAGCGGGACGACAGATACGCAGTATTTT
CDR3aa: CASSYSGTTDTQYF

j_gene: TRBJ1-4
d_gene: .
abundance: .
v_gene: TRBV28
CDR3nt: TGTGCCGTGGGAGGTAATGAAAAACTGTTTTTT
CDR3aa: CAVGGNEKLFF

j_gene: TRBJ2-7
d_gene: TRBD2
abundance: .
v_gene: TRBV6-1
CDR3nt: TGTGCCAGCAGTGAAGCGGGGCGGGAGGGTTCCTACGAGCAGTACTTC
CDR3aa: CASSEAGREGSYEQYF

j_gene: TRBJ2-3
d_gene: TRBD1
abundance: .
v_gene: TRBV7-6
CDR3nt: TGTGCCAGCAGCTCCGGGACAGGGATGGTTACGCAGTATTTT
CDR3aa: CASSSGTGMVTQYF

j_gene: TRBJ2-1
d_gene: TRBD2
abundance: .
v_gene: TRBV11-2
CDR3nt: TGTGCCAGCAGTTCTAGCGGGGTTCCCGTCAATGAGCAGTTCTTC
CDR3aa: CASSSSGVPVNEQFF

j_gene: TRBJ2-7
d_gene: .
abundance: .
v_gene: TRBV11-2
CDR3nt: TGTGCCAGCAGCCTACTAGACAGGACCTCCTACGAGCAGTACTTC
CDR3aa: CASSLLDRTSYEQYF

j_gene: TRBJ1-1
d_gene: .
abundance: .
v_gene: TRBV10-3
CDR3nt: TGTGCCACCAGTGGGGGGGGGAACACTGAAGCTTTCTTT
CDR3aa: CATSGGGNTEAFF

j_gene: TRBJ2-7
d_gene: TRBD1
abundance: few
v_gene: TRBV27
CDR3nt: TGTGCCAGCAGTTCCCTTGGACAGGGGGCGAGGTACGAGCAGTACTTC
CDR3aa: CASSSLGQGARYEQYF

j_gene: TRBJ1-1
d_gene: TRBD1
abundance: .
v_gene: TRBV10-2
CDR3nt: TGCGCCAGCTCCGTAGGGGGCACAAGCCTCCTATTCAACACTGAAGCTTTCTTT
CDR3aa: CASSVGGTSLLFNTEAFF

j_gene: TRBJ2-7
d_gene: .
abundance: once
v_gene: TRBV6-5
CDR3nt: TGTGCCAGCAGTCAGTCCTACGAGCAGTACTTC
CDR3aa: CASSQSYEQYF

j_gene: TRBJ2-1
d_gene: TRBD2
abundance: .
v_gene: TRBV10-1
CDR3nt: TGCGCCAGCAGTGAGAGTAGCGGGGAAGACAATGAGCAGTTCTTC
CDR3aa: CASSESSGEDNEQFF

j_gene: TRBJ2-5
d_gene: .
abundance: .
v_gene: TRBV5-4
CDR3nt: TGTGCCAGCAGTTCGACAGGCCTCAGGGGGACCCAGTACTTC
CDR3aa: CASSSTGLRGTQYF

j_gene: TRBJ2-7
d_gene: .
abundance: .
v_gene: TRBV29-1
CDR3nt: TGCAGCGCCTTTGACCACGGGAGCTCCTACGAGCAGTACTTC
CDR3aa: CSAFDHGSSYEQYF

j_gene: TRBJ2-7
d_gene: .
abundance: .
v_gene: TRBV4-2
CDR3nt: TGTGCCAGCAGCCAAGAAAGGGCAGGGGCCTCCTACGAGCAGTACTTC
CDR3aa: CASSQERAGASYEQYF

j_gene: TRBJ1-1
d_gene: TRBD1
abundance: .
v_gene: TRBV6-2/TRBV6-3
CDR3nt: TGTGCCAGCAGTTACCGCCGGGACAGCTTGATGAACACTGAAGCTTTCTTT
CDR3aa: CASSYRRDSLMNTEAFF

j_gene: TRBJ2-3
d_gene: .
abundance: .
v_gene: TRBV11-3
CDR3nt: TGTGCCAGCAGCTTTACGAGAAGCACAGATACGCAGTATTTT
CDR3aa: CASSFTRSTDTQYF

j_gene: TRBJ1-6
d_gene: .
abundance: .
v_gene: TRBV25-1
CDR3nt: TGTGCCAGCAGTGAAGGCATATATAATTCACCCCTCCACTTT
CDR3aa: CASSEGIYNSPLHF

j_gene: TRBJ2-7
d_gene: TRBD1
abundance: .
v_gene: TRBV2
CDR3nt: TGTGCCAGCACCTCCCCCGGGACAGGTGCTTACGAGCAGTACTTC
CDR3aa: CASTSPGTGAYEQYF

j_gene: TRBJ1-4
d_gene: TRBD1
abundance: few
v_gene: TRBV24-1
CDR3nt: TGTGCCACCAGTGATTTGACAGGGGCATTGCGTTTGACTAATGAAAAACTGTTTTTT
CDR3aa: CATSDLTGALRLTNEKLFF

j_gene: TRBJ2-5
d_gene: .
abundance: few
v_gene: TRBV7-9
CDR3nt: TGTGCCAGCAGCTCATTAAGCGAAGAGACCCAGTACTTC
CDR3aa: CASSSLSEETQYF

j_gene: TRBJ2-7
d_gene: .
abundance: few
v_gene: TRBV20-1
CDR3nt: TGCAGTGCTAGTGGCCAAATAGCGGCCTCCTACGAGCAGTACTTC
CDR3aa: CSASGQIAASYEQYF

j_gene: TRBJ1-6
d_gene: .
abundance: .
v_gene: TRBV9
CDR3nt: TGTGCCAGCAGCGCCACCGCCGGGACACCCGTCAGACCCCTCCACTTT
CDR3aa: CASSATAGTPVRPLHF

j_gene: TRBJ1-6
d_gene: .
abundance: .
v_gene: TRBV12-3/TRBV12-4
CDR3nt: TGTGCCAGCAGTTTAACAGATAATTCACCCCTCCACTTT
CDR3aa: CASSLTDNSPLHF